Each of the 31 T cell receptor beta chains below was sequenced from the same sample in a study of post-analysis software for immune sequencing data. Every TCR beta cDNA library bore unique molecular identifiers. TCRdb itself ran the PCR reads through MiXCR, one entry per CDR3 protein. The sample consists of hundreds of thousands of distinct CDR3 sequences, 25% to 30% of them appearing once. No antigen has been assigned to these receptors. General study points: Controls had lower frequencies than patients of roughly five TRBV segments, which included TRBV5-6, TRBV5-1 and TRBV20-1.

The source material was blood. All receptors derive from a girl aged 10 to 17 with multiple sclerosis.

The chain carries TRBV20-1 and TRBJ2-1, with TRBD2 matching 8 bases. J gave up 4 bases and V 0 bases, and 8 bases lay outside the gene matches. The CDR3 extends over 16 amino acids. Germline loops: CDR1 DFQATT, CDR2 SNEGSKA (reference sequence). The CDR3 reads CSARDGDGGAYNEQFF. Written as DNA, the CDR3 is TGCAGTGCTAGAGATGGAGACGGGGGGGCGTACAATGAGCAGTTCTTC.

This clonotype has a count of ten or more. This chain uses TRBV12-3 or TRBV12-4 with TRBJ2-5; 9 bases map to TRBD1. This CDR3 has 13 amino acids. The trim removed 6 bases at V and 2 bases at J, leaving 1 base unmatched. DNA for the CDR3: TGTGCCAGCAGCGGGACAGGGCAAGAGACCCAGTACTTC. Protein: CASSGTGQETQYF.

This chain connects TRBV6-2 or TRBV6-3 to TRBJ1-2; D perhaps matches TRBD1 (5 bases). The CDR3 extends over 17 amino acids. Germline CDR1 MNHEY, CDR2 SVGEGT. V dropped 6 bases and J dropped 3 bases, with 23 bases sitting between them. In DNA form, the CDR3 reads TGTGCCAGCAGACGGACCGGGAGCGTCATGGGGGACTATGGCTACACCTTC. Residues: CASRRTGSVMGDYGYTF.

This clonotype has just a few counts. The gene calls are TRBV4-1 and TRBJ2-5; 8 bases are shared with TRBD1. The CDR3 runs 19 residues. V lost 0 bases, J lost 2 bases, and 14 bases stayed unmatched. Germline V gene lookup returns CDR1 MGHRA and CDR2 YSYEKL. The CDR3 loop reads CASSQDNLGQGFPQETQYF. The CDR3 bases are TGCGCCAGCAGCCAAGACAATTTAGGACAGGGATTCCCGCAAGAGACCCAGTACTTC.

The rearrangement uses TRBV27 and TRBJ2-5, with D tentatively TRBD2 (6 bases). Trimming cost V 8 bases and J 1 base, with 11 bases left between them. CDR3 length: 13 amino acids. The germline gives CDR1 MNHEY, CDR2 SMNVEV (reference sequence). For the CDR3, the DNA is TGTGCCAGCGCCGACGGGGGCCAAGAGACCCAGTACTTC. Encoded protein: CASADGGQETQYF.

This clonotype was detected a few times. The V and J genes are TRBV20-1 and TRBJ2-7; D remains unclear. This CDR3 is 14 amino acids long. V was trimmed by 3 bases and J by 3 bases, leaving 15 bases between them. The germline CDR1 and CDR2 sequences are DFQATT and SNEGSKA (reference sequence). The DNA of the CDR3 is TGCAGTGCTAGTACGGCGCTCTACATCTACGAGCAGTACTTC. Its translation is CSASTALYIYEQYF.

This clonotype was seen only a few times. The genes are TRBV2 and TRBJ2-7, with TRBD1 matching over 8 bases. The CDR3 runs 14 residues. Germline V CDR1 and CDR2: SNHLY, FYNNEI. V shed 7 bases, J shed 2 bases, and the junction held 7 bases outside the gene matches. This chain's CDR3 is CASIPDRAPYEQYF. DNA of the CDR3: TGTGCCAGCATTCCGGACAGGGCCCCCTACGAGCAGTACTTC.

There are a few counts of this clonotype. This chain joins TRBV6-2 or TRBV6-3 and TRBJ1-4; 7 bases agree with TRBD1. Per germline, CDR1 MNHEY and CDR2 SVGEGT. The ends lost 5 bases at V and 8 bases at J; junction bases unmatched: 8. The CDR3 is made up of 14 amino acids. This chain's CDR3 is CASSRGQVGEKLFF. CDR3 nucleotides: TGTGCCAGCAGTCGCGGACAGGTCGGAGAAAAACTGTTTTTT.

Concerning this clonotype: A much larger clone is a single base away; this may be a read error. The chain has TRBV7-9 and TRBJ2-1; 11 positions agree with TRBD2. Trimming took 8 bases from V and 11 from J; bases not matched to a gene: 14. Germline CDR1 SEHNR, CDR2 FQNEAQ (reference sequence). The CDR3 is 15 amino acids. CDR3 in DNA: TGTGCCAGCTCGAAACTAGCGGGAGAAAGGAATAAGCAGTTCTTC. Protein: CASSKLAGERNKQFF.

The sample holds many counts of this clonotype. The genes are TRBV9 and TRBJ2-7, with D uncertain. Germline CDR1 is SGDLS and CDR2 is YYNGEE. V was shortened by 2 bases and J by 0 bases, with 6 bases between the two germline ends. This CDR3 has 13 amino acids. The CDR3 is CASSVAPSYEQYF. The CDR3 DNA reads TGTGCCAGCAGCGTCGCACCCTCCTACGAGCAGTACTTC.

The chain employs TRBV5-6 and TRBJ2-3; 7 nucleotides agree with TRBD2. The CDR3 sequence is 16 residues long. Trimming removed 3 bases from V and 2 bases from J; junction bases left unmatched: 9. Germline V CDR1 and CDR2: SGHDT, YYEEEE. CDR3 nucleotide sequence: TGTGCCAGCAGCTGGGGGGGACGGATGACCACAGATACGCAGTATTTT. Its translation: CASSWGGRMTTDTQYF.

The rearrangement links TRBV12-3 or TRBV12-4 to TRBJ2-7, with D perhaps assigned TRBD1 or TRBD2 (5 bases each). CDR3 length: 14 amino acids. Trimming shortened V by 7 bases and J by 2 bases, and 15 bases separated the two germline ends. CDR3 region: CASTSGTRTYEQYF. The CDR3, as DNA: TGTGCCAGCACCTCCGGGACCCGAACCTACGAGCAGTACTTC.

The J gene is TRBJ2-7, the V gene TRBV7-9; D possibly corresponds to TRBD1 (7 bases). The CDR3 totals 18 residues. In germline, CDR1 is SEHNR, CDR2 FQNEAQ (reference sequence). The V end was cut by 5 bases, the J end by 2 bases, with 25 bases between. CDR3 in amino acids: CASSQGGTTGTYPYEQYF. CDR3 nucleotides: TGTGCCAGCAGCCAGGGGGGTACAACCGGGACCTACCCCTACGAGCAGTACTTC.

The chain has TRBV20-1 and TRBJ2-7; the match to TRBD1 covers 10 bases. The V segment lost 0 bases and the J segment 5 bases; nucleotides outside the gene matches: 7. The CDR3 length is 15 residues. Per the germline V gene, CDR1 is DFQATT and CDR2 is SNEGSKA (reference sequence). CDR3 in amino acids: CSARDAGTGVHEQYF. The CDR3 nucleotides read TGCAGTGCTAGAGATGCTGGGACAGGGGTCCACGAGCAGTACTTC.

The J gene is TRBJ2-1, the V gene TRBV20-1; maybe TRBD1 (6 bases). Germline CDR1 reads DFQATT; CDR2 reads SNEGSKA (reference sequence). V lost 6 bases and J lost 6, with 12 bases in between. The CDR3 has 12 amino acids. This CDR3 is CSAIMGANEQFF. The CDR3 nucleotides are TGCAGTGCCATCATGGGGGCCAATGAGCAGTTCTTC.

The chain joins TRBV27 to TRBJ2-7; 10 bases are shared with TRBD2. This CDR3 contains 17 residues. The germline V gene has CDR1 MNHEY and CDR2 SMNVEV (reference sequence). V lost 6 bases to trimming and J lost 1 base; unmatched junction nucleotides: 12. CDR3 loop: CASSSFLSSGSSYEQYF. DNA of the CDR3: TGTGCCAGCAGCTCGTTCCTCTCTAGCGGGAGTTCCTACGAGCAGTACTTC.

For this clonotype: At one boundary the junction diverges from the germline segment, which might be a read error. This chain links TRBV12-3 or TRBV12-4 with TRBJ2-3; no firm D call. The CDR3 is 15 residues long. The CDR3 here is CTSSSQWRTSDTQYF. In DNA form, the CDR3 reads TGTACCAGCAGCTCCCAGTGGCGCACCTCGGATACGCAGTATTTT.

With regard to this clonotype: A junction boundary mismatches the germline segment, possibly from a read error. The V and J genes are TRBV6-1 and TRBJ2-4; maybe TRBD1 (6 bases). Germline V gene lookup returns CDR1 MNHNS and CDR2 SASEGT. This CDR3 contains 12 residues. The CDR3 is CTSNGQKNIQYF. CDR3 bases: TGTACCAGCAACGGACAGAAAAACATTCAGTACTTC.

The chain combines TRBV5-5 with TRBJ2-1, with unresolved D. From germline, CDR1 is SGHKS and CDR2 YYEKEE (reference sequence). Between the trimmed V and J ends, which lost 4 bases and 6 bases, there was a span of 14 bases. This CDR3 has 14 residues. In nucleotides, the CDR3 is TGTGCCAGCAGCACCGTGCTTGGAAGCAATGAGCAGTTCTTC. Its translation is CASSTVLGSNEQFF. Full variable domain (missing parts from reference TRBV5-5 and TRBJ2-1): DAGVTQSPTHLIKTRGQQVTLRCSPISGHKSVSWYQQVLGQGPQFIFQYYEKEERGRGNFPDRFSARQFPNYSSELNVNALLLGDSALYLCASSTVLGSNEQFFGPGTRLTVL.

This clonotype was seen more than once but under ten times. The J gene is TRBJ2-2, the V gene TRBV6-2 or TRBV6-3; D not certain. Germline-derived CDR1 and CDR2 are MNHEY and SVGEGT. V lost 5 bases, J lost 6 bases, and 4 bases lay in between. CDR3 length: 11 residues. This chain's CDR3 is CASSRAGELFF. CDR3 bases: TGTGCCAGCAGTAGGGCCGGGGAGCTGTTTTTT.

CDR3 in amino acids: CASSSPPGSGNTIYF. DNA of the CDR3: TGTGCCAGCAGCTCTCCTCCAGGGAGCGGAAACACCATATATTTT. This chain joins TRBV7-9 and TRBJ1-3; perhaps TRBD1 as D (5 bases). Germline V gives CDR1 SEHNR, CDR2 FQNEAQ (reference sequence). The length of the CDR3 is 15 residues. V lost 4 bases to trimming and J lost 4 bases, with 14 bases between them.

J is TRBJ2-5 and V is TRBV7-2, with TRBD2 matching 10 bases. The length of the CDR3 is 16 residues. The germline gives CDR1 SGHTA, CDR2 FQGNSA. V lost 4 bases, J lost 4 bases, and 9 bases stayed unmatched. The CDR3 DNA is TGTGCCAGCAGCTCGCCGGGACTAGCGATACGAGAGACCCAGTACTTC. Its protein product is CASSSPGLAIRETQYF.

With regard to this clonotype: The junction departs from the called germline gene at one end, perhaps through a read error. The chain has TRBV20-1 and TRBJ1-5; D possibly corresponds to TRBD1 (6 bases). CDR1 and CDR2 from the germline V gene are DFQATT and SNEGSKA (reference sequence). CDR3 size: 12 residues. CDR3 amino acids: CSAAEGDQPLHF. CDR3 coding DNA: TGCAGTGCCGCCGAGGGGGATCAGCCCCTGCATTTT.

V gene TRBV24-1 combines with J gene TRBJ2-5; D may be TRBD2 (5 bases). Germline V gene lookup returns CDR1 KGHDR and CDR2 SFDVKD. This CDR3 contains 14 residues. V lost 5 bases to trimming and J lost 1 base, with 10 bases between them. The CDR3 sequence: CATSGGALQETQYF. The DNA of the CDR3 is TGTGCCACCAGTGGGGGAGCGCTCCAAGAGACCCAGTACTTC.

This clonotype was recorded a few times. The chain couples TRBV5-4 to TRBJ1-2, with a tentative D call TRBD1 (5 bases). Looked up from germline, CDR1 is SGHNT and CDR2 is YYREEE (reference sequence). This CDR3 spans 13 amino acids. Trimming shortened V by 4 bases and J by 2 bases, and 9 bases separated the two germline ends. This CDR3 is CASSPDTNYGYTF. The DNA of the CDR3 is TGTGCCAGCAGCCCGGACACCAACTATGGCTACACCTTC.

This clonotype was picked up a small number of times. The chain is built from TRBV6-1 and TRBJ2-1; TRBD1 might be the D (6 bases). This CDR3 has 13 residues. Trimming cost V 5 bases and J 10 bases, with 15 bases left between them. CDR1 is MNHNS, CDR2 SASEGT, per germline. The DNA of the CDR3 is TGTGCCAGCAGTAATTGGGGACAAAACGAGCAGTTCTTC. Protein sequence: CASSNWGQNEQFF.

This clonotype was counted a few times. The genes are TRBV20-1 and TRBJ2-5; D is possibly TRBD2 (7 bases). The V gene's germline CDR1 is DFQATT and CDR2 SNEGSKA (reference sequence). The CDR3 sequence is 15 residues long. V shed 3 bases and J shed 1 base, with 15 bases lying between them. This CDR3 reads CSASDYREGQETQYF. CDR3 coding DNA: TGCAGTGCTAGTGACTACAGGGAGGGCCAAGAGACCCAGTACTTC.

This clonotype was detected only a few times. The J gene is TRBJ1-1, the V gene TRBV13, with TRBD1 identical over 9 bases. The germline V gene has CDR1 PRHDT and CDR2 FYEKMQ (reference sequence). The CDR3 length is 15 residues. V lost 5 bases, J lost 6 bases, and 10 bases stayed unmatched. CDR3 in amino acids: CASSKGGTGKSEAFF. As DNA, the CDR3 is TGTGCCAGCAGCAAAGGAGGGACAGGGAAATCTGAAGCTTTCTTT.

In its sample, this clonotype was seen a few times. The V call is TRBV7-9, the J call TRBJ1-4; D remains unclear. Germline CDR1 is SEHNR and CDR2 is FQNEAQ (reference sequence). The CDR3 is 13 residues long. Trimming stripped 7 bases from V and 6 bases from J, with 12 bases between. The CDR3: CASTRDVDEKLFF. The CDR3 bases are TGTGCCAGCACTCGGGATGTTGATGAAAAACTGTTTTTT.

This clonotype was seen a single time. J is TRBJ2-1 and V is TRBV6-5; D may correspond to TRBD1 or TRBD2 (5 bases each). Germline loops: CDR1 MNHEY, CDR2 SVGAGI. The CDR3 sequence is 14 residues long. Trimming cost V 8 bases and J 10 bases, with 21 bases left between them. The CDR3 loop reads CASRLGVREHEQFF. The CDR3 nucleotides are TGTGCCAGCCGACTGGGGGTCAGGGAGCACGAGCAGTTCTTC.

This clonotype was counted only a few times. The chain links TRBV20-1 to TRBJ2-7, with 8 positions matching TRBD1. Unmatched junction bases numbered 8, after V lost 5 bases and J lost 2 bases. Germline V gives CDR1 DFQATT, CDR2 SNEGSKA (reference sequence). This CDR3 spans 14 amino acids. Written as DNA, the CDR3 is TGCAGTGCTCCCCCTCCCAGGGGGCCCTACGAGCAGTACTTC. It codes for CSAPPPRGPYEQYF.